Described below is a single TCR beta chain sequence and its context. Antigen unknown. CDR1 is DFQATT and CDR2 is SNEGSKA in the germline V gene (reference sequence). This CDR3 is 13 amino acids long. Libraries used 5'RACE template switching adding universal primer site and UMIs. TCRdb re-called the 5' RACE reads; every CDR3 protein appears as one record, without DNA. Its listing shows more than 90,000 distinct CDR3 sequences. The sample originates from a study of T cells expressing NK-cell markers. Study overall: The eight sequenced donors comprised seven who were HCMV-seropositive and one who was seronegative.

Broader study findings: Topping the CD3+CD56-NKG2C+ fraction as well were these clonotypes, in a few donors.

Sequencing was done on a sample of blood T cells: a sorted CD56 or NKG2C T cell subset, CD4+ or CD8+ T cells, or bulk PBMC T cells (not recorded which). This chain joins TRBV20-1 and TRBJ2-3; the TCRdb call, TRBD1, lacks DNA for checking. The clonotype was recovered from a woman between 18 and 75 years old in good health. The CDR3 region is CSAPGYNTDTQYF.